This T cell receptor beta chain was profiled in a study of cytomegalovirus exposure and HLA in healthy donors. General observations from the study: V- and J-gene trimming of TCR beta was linked (in a later analysis) to a missense DCLRE1C variant.

Turning to this clone: Its antigen is currently unknown.

A multiplex PCR was run with 60 Vbeta primers and 13 Jbeta primers. Data came from immunoSEQ multiplex PCR; TCRdb stores just in-frame clones and leaves some out. Here the sample table reports about 37,000 clones. Germline V lookup: CDR1 SGHRS, CDR2 YFSETQ. V lost 4 bases and J lost 5; bases outside the gene matches: 13. There are 16 residues in the CDR3. Sequenced input: PBMCs. The clonotype was recovered from a human donor in good health. The genes are TRBV5-1 and TRBJ1-1; 8 bases fit TRBD1. CDR3 residues: CASSPEGRRGHTEAFF. The DNA of the CDR3 is TGCGCCAGCAGCCCTGAGGGACGCAGGGGGCATACTGAAGCTTTCTTT.